This TCR beta chain derives from a study of shared clonotypes between healthy human individuals. Overall study: Per-donor plates numbered three CD4 naive, three CD4 memory, two CD8 naive and one CD8 memory. Overall study findings and caveats: All-four-donor shared clonotypes had higher generation probabilities than non-shared clonotypes did. Only blood was sampled; tissue repertoires likely differ.

Points on this clone: Antigen specificity is unknown.

Naive-designated CD8 cells lacked CD45RO, were positively enriched for CCR7, and omitted terminally differentiated effector memory CD45RA+ cells. Donation came from healthy HIV-negative adults that had no recent acute infections or vaccinations. Germline assignment: CDR1 SGHVS and CDR2 FQNEAQ. The CDR3 runs to 15 residues. The ends lost 3 bases at V and 2 bases at J; junction bases unmatched: 1. Some clones are missing from TCRdb's copy, which holds only in-frame ones; the method was immunoSEQ multiplex PCR. Of millions of clones in the sample, roughly 95% were seen once. Sequencing was done on a sample of naive CD8+ T cells sorted from blood. This clonotype was obtained from a man younger than 35 in good health. The chain employs TRBV7-8 and TRBJ2-3; the match to TRBD2 covers 11 bases. The CDR3 bases are TGTGCCAGCAGCTTGACTAGCGGGACCACAGATACGCAGTATTTT. It yields the protein CASSLTSGTTDTQYF.